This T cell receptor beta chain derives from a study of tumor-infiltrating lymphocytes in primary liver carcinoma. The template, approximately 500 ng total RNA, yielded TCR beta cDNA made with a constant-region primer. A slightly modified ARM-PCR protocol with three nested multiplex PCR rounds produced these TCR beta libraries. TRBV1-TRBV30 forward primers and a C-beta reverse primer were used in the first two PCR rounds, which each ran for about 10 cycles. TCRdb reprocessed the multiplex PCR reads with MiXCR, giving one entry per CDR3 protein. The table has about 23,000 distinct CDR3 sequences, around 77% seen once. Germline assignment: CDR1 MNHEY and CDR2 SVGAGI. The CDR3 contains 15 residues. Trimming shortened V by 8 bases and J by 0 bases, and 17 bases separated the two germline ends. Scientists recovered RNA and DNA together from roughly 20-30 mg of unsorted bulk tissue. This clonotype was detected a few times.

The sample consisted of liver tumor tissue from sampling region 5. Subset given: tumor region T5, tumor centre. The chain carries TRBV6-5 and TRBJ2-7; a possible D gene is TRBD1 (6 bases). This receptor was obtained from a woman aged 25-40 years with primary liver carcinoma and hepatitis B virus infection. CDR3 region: CASGYEDSSSYEQYF. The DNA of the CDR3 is TGTGCCAGCGGCTACGAGGACAGCAGCTCCTACGAGCAGTACTTC.